What follows is one T cell receptor beta chain and its context. CDR1 and CDR2 from the germline V gene are MNHNS and SASEGT. Trimming took 2 bases from V and 11 from J, leaving 12 bases between them. The CDR3 is made up of 12 amino acids. This sample is part of a study of blood T cell repertoires in COVID-19. Only in-frame clones appear in the TCRdb table, and some are missing; sequencing was by immunoSEQ multiplex PCR. Of around 61,000 clones listed, 81% are singletons. The receptor comes from a man aged 80 or over with acute or convalescent COVID-19. The chain couples TRBV6-1 to TRBJ1-1; D call uncertain. Input material: peripheral blood. The CDR3 region is CASSESGQRAFF. The CDR3 bases are TGTGCCAGCAGTGAAAGCGGGCAAAGGGCTTTCTTT.